The rows below give T cell receptor beta chains drawn from one sample of a study of T cell repertoires in cytomegalovirus infection. MiXCR was run by TCRdb on the reads, yielding one entry per CDR3 protein. The sample lists around 740,000 distinct CDR3 sequences; 35% to 45% were seen once. Sequenced sample: PBMCs. The receptors were gathered from a human donor in good health (CMV status not recorded). Some clones in this sample may be carry-over from other donors' samples. Each CDR3 is given with its conserved first and last residue. D genes are given only for firm matches. Clone size is stated in some rows and not others, as once, few, many or a class when expanded.

J: TRBJ2-3; D: -; V: TRBV28; size: -; CDR3: CASSTNRFTQYF; DNA: TGTGCCAGCAGTACGAACAGATTTACGCAGTATTTT
J: TRBJ2-3; D: TRBD2; V: TRBV6-2/TRBV6-3; size: -; CDR3: CASSERRNGGTQYF; DNA: TGTGCCAGCAGTGAGAGAAGGAACGGGGGGACGCAGTATTTT
J: TRBJ2-2; D: TRBD1; V: TRBV19; size: few; CDR3: CASSIGTGVSGELFF; DNA: TGTGCCAGTAGTATCGGGACAGGGGTTTCCGGGGAGCTGTTTTTT
J: TRBJ1-4; D: -; V: TRBV10-3; size: few; CDR3: CAIRGRAGEKLFF; DNA: TGTGCCATCAGGGGCAGGGCTGGCGAAAAACTGTTTTTT
J: TRBJ1-5; D: -; V: TRBV7-2; size: many; CDR3: CASSPRGYSNQPQHF; DNA: TGTGCCAGCAGTCCCAGGGGCTATAGCAATCAGCCCCAGCATTTT
J: TRBJ2-5; D: -; V: TRBV2; size: -; CDR3: CASSEAQETQYF; DNA: TGTGCCAGCAGTGAAGCCCAGGAGACCCAGTACTTC
J: TRBJ1-2; D: TRBD1; V: TRBV24-1; size: few; CDR3: CATSDGTVAYGYTF; DNA: TGTGCCACCAGTGACGGGACAGTTGCCTATGGCTACACCTTC
J: TRBJ1-5; D: TRBD1; V: TRBV19; size: -; CDR3: CASSIVGGTNQPQHF; DNA: TGTGCCAGTAGTATAGTAGGGGGCACGAATCAGCCCCAGCATTTT
J: TRBJ1-2; D: TRBD1; V: TRBV12-3/TRBV12-4; size: once; CDR3: CASSPTGQGGGYTF; DNA: TGTGCCAGCAGTCCCACTGGACAGGGCGGTGGCTACACCTTC
J: TRBJ2-7; D: -; V: TRBV6-2/TRBV6-3; size: many; CDR3: CASRDIYEQYF; DNA: TGTGCCAGCAGGGACATCTACGAGCAGTACTTC
J: TRBJ2-5; D: -; V: TRBV28; size: -; CDR3: CASSFPQPTQYF; DNA: TGTGCCAGCAGTTTCCCACAACCTACCCAGTACTTC
J: TRBJ2-7; D: TRBD2; V: TRBV7-6; size: -; CDR3: CASSLFGGEYEQYF; DNA: TGTGCCAGCAGCTTATTCGGGGGGGAGTACGAGCAGTACTTC
J: TRBJ2-7; D: -; V: TRBV10-3; size: few; CDR3: CAISGFLNEQYF; DNA: TGTGCCATCAGTGGGTTTCTGAACGAGCAGTACTTC
J: TRBJ1-1; D: TRBD1; V: TRBV20-1; size: few; CDR3: CSARRGLEAFF; DNA: TGCAGTGCTCGCAGGGGGCTTGAAGCTTTCTTT
J: TRBJ1-5; D: TRBD1; V: TRBV7-8; size: few; CDR3: CASSARDRGSASNQPQHF; DNA: TGTGCCAGCAGCGCCCGGGACAGGGGATCTGCGAGCAATCAGCCCCAGCATTTT
J: TRBJ2-7; D: -; V: TRBV20-1; size: -; CDR3: CSASPGGRRYF; DNA: TGCAGTGCTAGCCCAGGGGGGCGGCGGTACTTC
J: TRBJ2-2; D: -; V: TRBV7-2; size: -; CDR3: CASSLDVGSNTGELFF; DNA: TGTGCCAGCAGCTTAGATGTGGGTTCGAACACCGGGGAGCTGTTTTTT
J: TRBJ1-1; D: -; V: TRBV15; size: few; CDR3: CATSSSQIEAFF; DNA: TGTGCCACCAGCAGCTCCCAGATTGAAGCTTTCTTT
J: TRBJ1-5; D: TRBD1; V: TRBV7-8; size: many; CDR3: CASSALDRVTNQPQHF; DNA: TGTGCCAGCAGCGCGTTGGACAGGGTGACTAATCAGCCCCAGCATTTT
J: TRBJ2-3; D: TRBD2; V: TRBV29-1; size: -; CDR3: CSVDGGRADTQYF; DNA: TGCAGCGTTGATGGCGGGAGGGCAGATACGCAGTATTTT
J: TRBJ1-4; D: -; V: TRBV5-1; size: once; CDR3: CASSPGRTAATNEKLFF; DNA: TGCGCCAGCAGCCCCGGCAGGACGGCCGCAACTAATGAAAAACTGTTTTTT
J: TRBJ2-7; D: -; V: TRBV24-1; size: -; CDR3: CATSEGRQGIAYEQYF; DNA: TGTGCCACCAGTGAAGGTCGGCAGGGGATTGCCTACGAGCAGTACTTC
J: TRBJ1-1; D: -; V: TRBV28; size: -; CDR3: CASSLSQGMNTEAFF; DNA: TGTGCCAGCAGTTTATCACAGGGCATGAACACTGAAGCTTTCTTT
J: TRBJ2-2; D: -; V: TRBV12-5; size: few; CDR3: CASGNLVSNTGELFF; DNA: TGTGCTAGCGGGAATCTAGTATCGAACACCGGGGAGCTGTTTTTT
J: TRBJ1-2; D: -; V: TRBV7-3; size: -; CDR3: CASSFGNPYGYTF; DNA: TGTGCCAGCAGCTTCGGCAATCCCTATGGCTACACCTTC
J: TRBJ2-2; D: -; V: TRBV7-2; size: -; CDR3: CASSLATRVSTGELFF; DNA: TGTGCCAGCAGCTTAGCGACCCGGGTGAGCACCGGGGAGCTGTTTTTT
J: TRBJ1-1; D: -; V: TRBV28; size: -; CDR3: CASSPTRGATEAFF; DNA: TGTGCCAGCAGTCCCACACGGGGAGCCACTGAAGCTTTCTTT
J: TRBJ1-5; D: -; V: TRBV6-1; size: few; CDR3: CASKTSPGDQPQHF; DNA: TGTGCCAGCAAAACATCTCCAGGTGATCAGCCCCAGCATTTT
J: TRBJ2-1; D: -; V: TRBV7-2; size: -; CDR3: CASSLEPPGVYNEQFF; DNA: TGTGCCAGCAGCTTAGAACCACCGGGAGTCTACAATGAGCAGTTCTTC
J: TRBJ2-4; D: -; V: TRBV7-6; size: -; CDR3: CASSLIGSLAKNIQYF; DNA: TGTGCCAGCAGCTTAATTGGGTCCTTGGCCAAAAACATTCAGTACTTC
J: TRBJ1-4; D: -; V: TRBV2; size: -; CDR3: CASSEAGVGNEKLFF; DNA: TGTGCCAGCAGTGAAGCGGGCGTCGGGAATGAAAAACTGTTTTTT
J: TRBJ2-3; D: TRBD1; V: TRBV15; size: few; CDR3: CATSRDLGDRGPTDTQYF; DNA: TGTGCCACCAGCAGAGATTTAGGCGACAGGGGACCCACAGATACGCAGTATTTT
J: TRBJ2-3; D: -; V: TRBV20-1; size: once; CDR3: CSVSPTLTDTQYF; DNA: TGCAGTGTTTCACCCACCCTCACAGATACGCAGTATTTT
J: TRBJ1-3; D: -; V: TRBV4-2; size: -; CDR3: CASSQAEVGNTIYF; DNA: TGTGCCAGCAGCCAGGCTGAGGTCGGAAACACCATATATTTT
J: TRBJ1-4; D: -; V: TRBV7-2; size: few; CDR3: CASSPLGGGQADYGKLFF; DNA: TGTGCCAGCAGCCCACTAGGCGGGGGGCAAGCGGACTACGGAAAACTGTTTTTT
J: TRBJ2-1; D: -; V: TRBV18; size: -; CDR3: CASSRNRLENYNEQFF; DNA: TGTGCCAGCTCACGGAACAGACTAGAAAACTACAATGAGCAGTTCTTC
J: TRBJ2-2; D: -; V: TRBV29-1; size: -; CDR3: CSGGNTGELFF; DNA: TGCAGCGGCGGGAACACCGGGGAGCTGTTTTTT
J: TRBJ1-1; D: TRBD1; V: TRBV19; size: few; CDR3: CASSMRRDSRTEAFF; DNA: TGTGCCAGTAGTATGAGAAGGGACAGTAGGACTGAAGCTTTCTTT
J: TRBJ2-2; D: TRBD1; V: TRBV7-2; size: -; CDR3: CASSTRPGGTTGELFF; DNA: TGTGCCAGCAGCACAAGGCCAGGGGGCACCACAGGGGAGCTGTTTTTT
J: TRBJ1-2; D: TRBD1; V: TRBV15; size: few; CDR3: CATSGGTGHGYTF; DNA: TGTGCCACCAGCGGAGGGACAGGGCACGGCTACACCTTC
J: TRBJ2-5; D: TRBD2; V: TRBV29-1; size: -; CDR3: CSVTPREYRETQYF; DNA: TGCAGCGTTACTCCGCGGGAGTATCGAGAGACCCAGTACTTC
J: TRBJ2-7; D: -; V: TRBV12-3/TRBV12-4; size: -; CDR3: CASSLDGPPGEQYF; DNA: TGTGCCAGCAGTTTAGACGGTCCCCCAGGGGAGCAGTACTTC
J: TRBJ1-2; D: -; V: TRBV20-1; size: few; CDR3: CSARAITTGYTF; DNA: TGCAGTGCTAGAGCAATAACGACGGGCTACACCTTC
J: TRBJ1-2; D: -; V: TRBV6-1; size: many; CDR3: CASKNMDGYTF; DNA: TGTGCCAGCAAAAACATGGATGGCTACACCTTC
J: TRBJ2-1; D: -; V: TRBV7-9; size: few; CDR3: CASSLPPNEQFF; DNA: TGTGCCAGCAGCTTACCCCCGAATGAGCAGTTCTTC
J: TRBJ2-1; D: TRBD2; V: TRBV20-1; size: few; CDR3: CSARTSGYNEQFF; DNA: TGCAGTGCCCGGACTAGCGGTTACAATGAGCAGTTCTTC
J: TRBJ2-5; D: -; V: TRBV7-2; size: many; CDR3: CASSFQRAQETQYF; DNA: TGTGCCAGCAGCTTTCAGCGGGCTCAAGAGACCCAGTACTTC
J: TRBJ2-1; D: -; V: TRBV5-1; size: -; CDR3: CASSPRGDHNEQFF; DNA: TGCGCCAGCAGCCCGAGGGGGGACCACAATGAGCAGTTCTTC
J: TRBJ2-6; D: -; V: TRBV7-2; size: many; CDR3: CASRTPASGANVLTF; DNA: TGTGCCAGCCGAACCCCCGCCAGTGGGGCCAACGTCCTGACTTTC
J: TRBJ2-7; D: TRBD1; V: TRBV12-3/TRBV12-4; size: -; CDR3: CASSDPGQGSYEQYF; DNA: TGTGCCAGCAGTGATCCGGGACAGGGCTCCTACGAGCAGTACTTC
J: TRBJ1-2; D: TRBD1; V: TRBV28; size: few; CDR3: CASRVPPGTGGNYGYTF; DNA: TGTGCCAGCAGAGTACCCCCTGGGACAGGGGGTAACTATGGCTACACCTTC
J: TRBJ1-1; D: -; V: TRBV7-9; size: many; CDR3: CASSSQQGGTIGAFF; DNA: TGTGCCAGCAGCTCTCAACAGGGAGGAACTATTGGAGCTTTCTTT